The next 30 T cell receptor beta chains were all read from a single sample in a study of Ad26.COV2.S vaccination and SARS-CoV-2 variants. Libraries were prepared by immunoSEQ multiplex PCR; TCRdb keeps only in-frame clonotypes and omits some of them. The table has about 350,000 clones, approximately 86% seen once. Treatment noted: over 15 received Ad26.COV2.S at low or high dose, single or two shots; 5 received placebo; per-sample allocation not given. The study sampled participants on day 63 after the first vaccine or placebo injection. Sequencing was performed on peripheral blood, taken in a trial of Ad26.COV2.S vaccine versus placebo. Source of these receptors: a person aged 18 to 65 who received the Ad26.COV2.S COVID-19 vaccine or a placebo.

The chain has TRBV7-9 and TRBJ1-4, with 9 bases matching TRBD1. CDR3 length: 17 amino acids. V shed 6 bases, J shed 0 bases, and the junction held 8 bases outside the gene matches. Germline V gene data show CDR1 as SEHNR and CDR2 as FQNEAQ (reference sequence). CDR3 in amino acids: CASSSGTGLSTNEKLFF. As DNA, the CDR3 is TGTGCCAGCAGTTCCGGGACAGGGTTATCAACTAATGAAAAACTGTTTTTT.

The chain uses TRBV11-3 and TRBJ2-7; D may match TRBD1 or TRBD2 (5 bases each). Between the trimmed V and J ends, which lost 6 bases and 0 bases, there was a span of 15 bases. The CDR3 extends over 15 amino acids. The V gene's germline CDR1 is SGHNT and CDR2 YENEEA. The CDR3: CASSFSDGTSYEQYF. CDR3 bases: TGTGCCAGCAGTTTTAGCGACGGGACCTCCTACGAGCAGTACTTC.

The chain uses TRBV5-6 and TRBJ1-6, with no clear D. Germline CDR1 and CDR2: SGHDT and YYEEEE. CDR3 length: 13 residues. V was pared by 1 base and J by 8 bases, with 7 bases between. CDR3 sequence reads: CASSLRRDSPLHF. CDR3 nucleotides: TGTGCCAGCAGCTTGAGAAGGGATTCACCCCTCCACTTT. The whole variable domain, remainder taken from reference TRBV5-6 and TRBJ1-6, is DAGVTQSPTHLIKTRGQQVTLRCSPKSGHDTVSWYQQALGQGPQFIFQYYEEEERQRGNFPDRFSGHQFPNYSSELNVNALLLGDSALYLCASSLRRDSPLHFGNGTRLTVT.

J is TRBJ1-2 and V is TRBV5-1; 10 bases fit TRBD1. This CDR3 comprises 16 residues. Germline assignment: CDR1 SGHRS and CDR2 YFSETQ. V lost 0 bases to trimming and J lost 9 bases; unmatched junction nucleotides: 11. This chain's CDR3 is CASSLDPLPGQGSYTF. The DNA for the CDR3 is TGCGCCAGCAGCTTGGACCCATTGCCGGGACAGGGGAGCTACACCTTC.

The chain uses TRBV2 and TRBJ2-3; 7 positions agree with TRBD2. The CDR3 totals 13 residues. V lost 7 bases, J lost 5 bases, and 6 bases stayed unmatched. Per germline, CDR1 SNHLY and CDR2 FYNNEI. The CDR3 sequence is CASIGLGGDTQYF. DNA for the CDR3: TGTGCCAGCATCGGACTAGGTGGAGATACGCAGTATTTT.

The genes are TRBV7-2 and TRBJ1-3; D uncertain. The CDR3 loop spans 14 amino acids. Germline V gene data show CDR1 as SGHTA and CDR2 as FQGNSA. The V and J ends lost 5 bases and 0 bases respectively, with 8 bases between them. CDR3 coding DNA: TGTGCCAGCAGCGCGGGGATCTCTGGAAACACCATATATTTT. This translates into CASSAGISGNTIYF.

The V call is TRBV4-3, the J call TRBJ2-7, with 13 bases fitting TRBD2. The CDR3 consists of 16 residues. V dropped 0 bases and J dropped 3; count of bases not matched to a gene: 2. Germline CDR1 and CDR2: LGHNA and YSLEER. The CDR3 DNA is TGCGCCAGCAGCCAAGAGGGGACTAGCGGGATCTACGAGCAGTACTTC. This encodes CASSQEGTSGIYEQYF.

The chain carries TRBV28 and TRBJ2-3; D gene uncertain. CDR3 length: 14 residues. V lost 4 bases to trimming and J lost 3 bases, with 11 bases between them. Germline V CDR1 and CDR2: MDHEN, SYDVKM. CDR3 nucleotides: TGTGCCAGCAGTTATCTCCCTTTTACAGATACGCAGTATTTT. Its translation is CASSYLPFTDTQYF.

This sequence joins TRBV19 and TRBJ1-4; D is unclear. The CDR3 is 14 amino acids. Per germline, CDR1 LNHDA and CDR2 SQIVND (reference sequence). With 3 bases removed from V and 5 bases from J, the gap between germline ends came to 10 bases. The chain's CDR3 is CASSMTQTNEKLFF. The DNA for the CDR3 is TGTGCCAGTAGTATGACACAGACCAATGAAAAACTGTTTTTT.

V and J are TRBV3-1 (or the pseudogene TRBV3-2) and TRBJ1-1; 9 bases align to TRBD1. Germline V gives CDR1 LGHDT, CDR2 YNNKEL (reference sequence). J was trimmed by 10 bases and V by 4 bases; bases with no gene match: 7. CDR3 size: 13 residues. The CDR3 coding sequence is TGTGCCAGCAGCCGACAGGGGGGCGGAGGAGCTTTCTTT. It is translated as CASSRQGGGGAFF.

V gene TRBV4-3 combines with J gene TRBJ2-5; a weak D match, TRBD1 (6 bases). The V end was cut by 3 bases, the J end by 1 base, with 15 bases between. In germline, CDR1 is LGHNA, CDR2 YSLEER. CDR3 length equals 16 residues. The CDR3, as DNA: TGCGCCAGCAGCCATGGAAGGGGGAGAAGCCAAGAGACCCAGTACTTC. Encoded protein: CASSHGRGRSQETQYF.

Remarks on this clone: In the same sample, other DNA sequences code for this CDR3. V gene TRBV18 combines with J gene TRBJ1-4; no clear D gene. V gave up 1 base and J gave up 6 bases, with 9 bases separating them. Germline V lookup: CDR1 KGHSH, CDR2 LQKENI. The CDR3 spans 14 residues. CDR3: CASSPRGEDEKLFF. The CDR3 DNA follows: TGTGCCAGCTCACCACGGGGAGAGGATGAAAAACTGTTTTTT.

This rearrangement joins TRBV7-2 to TRBJ2-1, with TRBD2 identical over 11 bases. The V and J ends lost 0 bases and 7 bases, in that order; junction bases with no gene match: 5. CDR1 is SGHTA, CDR2 FQGNSA, per germline. This CDR3 is built from 16 residues. CDR3 sequence reads: CASSLALSSGRNEQFF. The CDR3 region has the DNA TGTGCCAGCAGCTTAGCGCTTTCTAGCGGGAGGAATGAGCAGTTCTTC. Looking up the rest from reference TRBV7-2 and TRBJ2-1 gives the full variable domain: GAGVSQSPSNKVTEKGKDVELRCDPISGHTALYWYRQSLGQGLEFLIYFQGNSAPDKSGLPSDRFSAERTGGSVSTLTIQRTQQEDSAVYLCASSLALSSGRNEQFFGPGTRLTVL.

The V and J genes are TRBV24-1 and TRBJ2-3, with D possibly matching TRBD2 (7 bases). V shed 8 bases and J shed 5 bases, with 13 bases lying between them. Germline V gene sequence: CDR1 KGHDR, CDR2 SFDVKD. The CDR3 is made up of 13 amino acids. CDR3 DNA sequence: TGTGCCACCATGAGGGAGGGGGTAGATACGCAGTATTTT. Translating it yields CATMREGVDTQYF.

The sample holds one count of this clone. The chain is built from TRBV11-2 and TRBJ2-7, with D possibly TRBD1 on 6 matching bases. V lost 3 bases and J 2 bases, leaving 14 bases between the germline ends. CDR3 length: 15 amino acids. Germline CDR1 reads SGHAT; CDR2 reads FQNNGV. This CDR3 is CASSFPSQGTYEQYF. In nucleotides, the CDR3 is TGTGCCAGCAGCTTTCCCTCCCAGGGGACCTACGAGCAGTACTTC.

The sample holds one count of this clone. This chain joins TRBV3-1 (or the pseudogene TRBV3-2) and TRBJ2-2, with D possibly matching TRBD2 (6 bases). The germline V gene encodes CDR1 LGHDT and CDR2 YNNKEL (reference sequence). This CDR3 comprises 14 residues. V was clipped by 6 bases and J by 4 bases, with 12 bases between them. The CDR3 sequence is CASSRLEGTGELFF. The CDR3 DNA follows: TGTGCCAGCAGTCGACTAGAGGGCACCGGGGAGCTGTTTTTT.

The rearrangement uses TRBV3-1 (or the pseudogene TRBV3-2) and TRBJ2-4; no reliable D call. V lost 0 bases, J lost 8 bases, and 5 bases lay in between. Germline assignment: CDR1 LGHDT and CDR2 YNNKEL (reference sequence). This CDR3 has 12 amino acids. The CDR3 DNA follows: TGTGCCAGCAGCCAAGATCCGGACATTCAGTACTTC. It translates to CASSQDPDIQYF.

This clone showed up just once. The chain couples TRBV30 to TRBJ2-5, with 10 bases matching TRBD1. The CDR3 spans 18 residues. Germline-derived CDR1 and CDR2 are GTSNPN and SVGIG (reference sequence). Trimming cost V 0 bases and J 2 bases; bases outside gene matches: 12. The CDR3 spells CAWSVDSGTGDRQETQYF. CDR3 in DNA: TGTGCCTGGAGTGTAGATTCGGGGACAGGGGATCGTCAAGAGACCCAGTACTTC. The variable domain in full, with the rest retrieved from reference TRBV30 and TRBJ2-5, is SQTIHQWPATLVQPVGSPLSLECTVEGTSNPNLYWYRQAAGRGLQLLFYSVGIGQISSEVPQNLSASRPQDRQFILSSKKLLLSDSGFYLCAWSVDSGTGDRQETQYFGPGTRLLVL.

The gene calls are TRBV19 and TRBJ1-6; 8 bases line up with TRBD1. Germline-derived CDR1 and CDR2 are LNHDA and SQIVND (reference sequence). The V and J ends lost 7 bases and 12 bases, in that order; junction bases with no gene match: 8. There are 13 residues in the CDR3. Here the CDR3 reads CASNGQGGVPLHF. The CDR3 region has the DNA TGTGCCAGTAACGGACAGGGAGGAGTACCCCTCCACTTT.

The J gene is TRBJ1-2, the V gene TRBV5-1; 9 positions agree with TRBD1. This CDR3 has 13 amino acids. Germline-derived CDR1 and CDR2 are SGHRS and YFSETQ. V lost 1 base to trimming and J lost 8 bases; unmatched junction nucleotides: 3. The CDR3 nucleotides are TGCGCCAGCAGCTTGACGGACAGGGGCGGCTACACCTTC. Translated: CASSLTDRGGYTF. The whole variable domain, filled in from reference TRBV5-1 and TRBJ1-2, reads KAGVTQTPRYLIKTRGQQVTLSCSPISGHRSVSWYQQTPGQGLQFLFEYFSETQRNKGNFPGRFSGRQFSNSRSEMNVSTLELGDSALYLCASSLTDRGGYTFGSGTRLTVV.

DNA for the CDR3: TGTGCCAGCTCACCATTCACAGGTTCACTAGCGGACCAAGAGACCCAGTACTTC. Translating gives CASSPFTGSLADQETQYF. The J gene is TRBJ2-5, the V gene TRBV18, with 8 bases aligning to TRBD2. The CDR3 is 18 residues long. The V gene's germline CDR1 is KGHSH and CDR2 LQKENI. J lost 0 bases, V lost 2 bases, and 11 bases had no gene match.

This chain uses TRBV28 with TRBJ2-2; unclear D gene. The germline V and J ends were trimmed by 6 bases and 9 bases, with 26 bases remaining between them. CDR3 size: 17 residues. Germline assignment: CDR1 MDHEN and CDR2 SYDVKM. The CDR3 region has the DNA TGTGCCAGCAGCCCGCCTCGAGGTTTCGGTGGTGATAGGGAGCTGTTTTTT. It encodes CASSPPRGFGGDRELFF.

The CDR3, as DNA: TGCAGCGTTGAGTCCGGCAGGGGGGATGGCTACACCTTC. It codes for CSVESGRGDGYTF. V usage is TRBV29-1 and J usage is TRBJ1-2, with 7 bases fitting TRBD1. The CDR3 totals 13 residues. V trimming: 3 bases; J trimming: 6 bases; junction bases outside the gene matches: 7. The germline CDR1 and CDR2 sequences are SQVTM and ANQGSEA.

Details on this clone: One end of the junction varies from germline; a read error may be responsible. This chain uses TRBV6-1 with TRBJ1-2, with 8 positions matching TRBD1. The length of the CDR3 is 13 residues. Germline assignment: CDR1 MNHNS and CDR2 SASEGT. The CDR3 sequence: CASSEGRTGSRGF. As DNA, the CDR3 is TGTGCCAGCAGTGAAGGGAGGACAGGGTCCAGAGGGTTC.

This chain uses TRBV7-9 with TRBJ2-7; D perhaps matches TRBD1 (6 bases). Trimming removed 5 bases from V and 7 bases from J, with 12 bases in between. Germline CDR1 is SEHNR and CDR2 is FQNEAQ (reference sequence). CDR3 length: 12 residues. DNA for the CDR3: TGTGCCAGCAGCGCAACAGGGCTAGAGCAGTACTTC. This sequence encodes CASSATGLEQYF.

The chain has TRBV19 and TRBJ2-1; 9 bases line up with TRBD2. In germline, CDR1 is LNHDA, CDR2 SQIVND (reference sequence). The V and J ends lost 8 bases and 6 bases, in that order; junction bases with no gene match: 5. The CDR3 covers 13 residues. The CDR3 DNA is TGTGCCAGTGGCGGGGGGGCCCCCAATGAGCAGTTCTTC. Encoded protein: CASGGGAPNEQFF.

The chain employs TRBV11-1 and TRBJ2-7; D possibly corresponds to TRBD1 (5 bases). The germline gives CDR1 SGHAT, CDR2 FQDESV (reference sequence). This CDR3 spans 16 amino acids. The V and J ends lost 5 bases and 2 bases respectively, with 19 bases between them. The CDR3 DNA reads TGTGCCAGCAGCGCCGAGCCGCAGGGTGTACCCTACGAGCAGTACTTC. Protein sequence: CASSAEPQGVPYEQYF.

V usage is TRBV11-2 and J usage is TRBJ2-1; D possibly corresponds to TRBD2 (5 bases). The CDR3 consists of 13 residues. Trimming removed 8 bases at V and 6 bases at J, with 14 bases between. Germline V gene lookup returns CDR1 SGHAT and CDR2 FQNNGV. The CDR3 DNA reads TGTGCCAGCTGCGCTAGCCCCTTCAATGAGCAGTTCTTC. Residues: CASCASPFNEQFF.

The chain carries TRBV15 and TRBJ2-7; weak D call: TRBD2 (6 bases). The V gene's germline CDR1 is LNHNV and CDR2 YYDKDF (reference sequence). The CDR3 extends over 13 amino acids. V lost 3 bases and J 2 bases, leaving 8 bases between the germline ends. The CDR3: CATSRAGPYEQYF. CDR3 DNA sequence: TGTGCCACCAGCAGGGCGGGACCCTACGAGCAGTACTTC.

This clone was seen ten or more times. The chain carries TRBV7-8 and TRBJ2-7; D may be TRBD2 (5 bases). The V end lost 4 bases, the J end lost 5 bases, and 12 bases lay between the germline ends. In germline, CDR1 is SGHVS, CDR2 FQNEAQ. The CDR3 spans 13 residues. The CDR3 protein is CASSSGIGNEQYF. CDR3 DNA: TGTGCCAGCAGCTCCGGGATCGGGAACGAGCAGTACTTC.